The 4 T cell receptor beta chains listed next were all sequenced from one sample in a study of Graves' ophthalmopathy and Graves' hyperthyroidism. TCR beta CDR3 amplification used RNA transcripts. The first round was an RT-PCR with HTBI primers, and the second round was a multiplex PCR. TCRdb reprocessed the multiplex PCR reads via MiXCR and lists one record per CDR3 protein. In the table there are approximately 160,000 distinct CDR3 sequences, 35% to 45% of which are singletons. The sequenced material came from peripheral blood. The receptors shown here come from a man aged 25 to 45 with Graves' ophthalmopathy.

This chain links TRBV6-2 or TRBV6-3 with TRBJ1-5; no clear D gene. The CDR3 loop spans 14 amino acids. V was pared by 5 bases and J by 0 bases, with 8 bases between. Germline V CDR1 and CDR2: MNHEY, SVGEGT. CDR3 sequence reads: CASSESYSNQPQHF. CDR3 nucleotide sequence: TGTGCCAGCAGTGAGTCCTATAGCAATCAGCCCCAGCATTTT.

This clonotype was counted ten times or more. The chain combines TRBV27 with TRBJ2-7; 8 bases map to TRBD2. Trimming took 5 bases from V and 2 from J; bases not matched to a gene: 11. The CDR3 runs to 16 residues. Germline CDR1 reads MNHEY; CDR2 reads SMNVEV (reference sequence). The CDR3 reads CASSPRGGSPTYEQYF. The DNA of the CDR3 is TGTGCCAGCAGTCCCCGGGGGGGGTCACCGACCTACGAGCAGTACTTC.

This clonotype was seen repeatedly, ten times or more. The chain combines TRBV5-5 with TRBJ2-7; a weak D match, TRBD1 (5 bases). CDR1 SGHKS and CDR2 YYEKEE come from the germline V gene (reference sequence). The CDR3 runs 16 residues. V dropped 0 bases and J dropped 0 bases, with 13 bases sitting between them. CDR3 sequence reads: CASSLVPGPSSYEQYF. In DNA form, the CDR3 reads TGTGCCAGCAGCTTGGTTCCAGGGCCAAGCTCCTACGAGCAGTACTTC.

This clonotype was seen many times. V and J are TRBV28 and TRBJ1-1; tentatively, D is TRBD1 (6 bases). Germline-derived CDR1 and CDR2 are MDHEN and SYDVKM. The CDR3 runs to 13 residues. The germline V and J ends were trimmed by 6 bases and 1 base, with 9 bases remaining between them. The CDR3 here is CASRLTGNTEAFF. The CDR3 coding sequence is TGTGCCAGCAGGCTGACAGGGAACACTGAAGCTTTCTTT. The full variable domain, in which reference TRBV28 and TRBJ1-1 provide the parts outside the CDR3, is DVKVTQSSRYLVKRTGEKVFLECVQDMDHENMFWYRQDPGLGLRLIYFSYDVKMKEKGDIPEGYSVSREKKERFSLILESASTNQTSMYLCASRLTGNTEAFFGQGTRLTVV.